This TCR beta chain was sequenced for a study of graft-versus-host responses after intestinal transplantation (dated by TCRdb to about 2021). With regard to the full study: The transplants that recipients received were multivisceral, liver-intestinal, or isolated intestinal. Samples from a few later patients were sequenced in-house on an Illumina MiSeq with MiXCR processing rather than by the commercial service. A peak of at least 4% donor T cells among recipient peripheral blood mononuclear cells was the definition used for donor T cell macrochimerism. Alloreactive clones were identified by sequencing pre-transplant mixed lymphocyte reaction products and comparing these products with unstimulated pre-transplant donor and recipient T cells. After intestinal transplantation, graft-versus-host and host-versus-graft alloreactive T cell clones in the graft, circulation and bone marrow were tracked using bulk TCR-beta CDR3 sequencing. Of the roughly 24 intestinal transplant recipients enrolled in the cohort, one of whom was a retransplant, a few patients without pretransplant specimens were excluded. Every recipient was given anti-thymocyte globulin induction, then maintenance tacrolimus and steroids for around three years.

The CDR1 and CDR2 encoded by the germline V gene are LGHNA and YSLEER. Spanning cysteine to phenylalanine, the CDR3 consists of 14 amino acids. The sequence is cut down to CDR3 DNA, 42 bases in frame from base 1. V is pared back by 0 bases and J by 5 bases, with 10 bases lying between the germline termini. The time point label for this specimen denotes: cells obtained before transplantation from donor or recipient. CD3+CD4+ and CD3+CD8+ populations were FACS-sorted from unstimulated pre-transplant donor and recipient cells taken from spleen or lymph nodes. Broad study findings and their caveats: GvH clones were found in recipient bone marrow, and some of the GvH clones appeared earlier in ileal mucosa or blood, which is consistent with an intestinal mucosal origin. The conclusions were limited by the relatively low number and heterogeneity of the intestinal transplant patients. Early after transplant, declines in HvG clones were associated with peak levels of circulating GvH clones. Patients with donor T cell macrochimerism had high GvH to HvG T cell clonal ratios in their allografts.

Libraries were constructed by the immunoSEQ multiplex PCR assay. In most patients, genomic DNA was isolated using the Qiagen DNeasy Blood and Tissue Kit and sent frozen to Adaptive Biotechnologies for TCR sequencing. For most patients, high-throughput TCR-beta CDR3 sequencing of genomic DNA was performed by Adaptive Biotechnologies. The authors' pipeline ran thus. Adaptive's ImmunoSEQ software was the source of the TCR sequencing data for roughly 19 patients, while a few other patients were processed with MiXCR and VDJtools. To correct CD4 versus CD8 sorting errors, any sequence found in both subsets at a frequency ratio below 5:1 was removed. CDR3 nucleotide sequences shared between donor and recipient were removed because their origin could not be assigned. At least 2-fold expansion over unstimulated cells and a minimum CFSE-low frequency of 0.002% (template counts) or 0.001% (read counts) were required for clones to be classified as alloreactive. A clone was considered mappable if detected in the sequenced pre-transplant spleen, lymph node, or MLR CFSE-low populations of the donor or recipient. The cumulative frequency of alloreactive clones was calculated as a percentage of all sequences, weighted by copy number. Not all clones reach the TCRdb copy of this immuneACCESS table, which keeps in-frame sequences only. Checked studies attribute under half of the gap to unresolved V genes and leave the rest unexplained. V, J and clone size were drawn from that table, and D and trimming were deduced from the DNA. This sample gives about 36,000 clones in total; roughly 94% of them show up just once. Of the sample, around 0.2% falls within the top ten clones.

Comments on this clone: This receptor's antigen is unknown. Per-base qualities were not stored, and no clone one base away is much larger.

The source material was unstimulated CD4+ T cells sorted from spleen or lymph node cells, sampled before transplant. This clonotype was obtained from a human donor who was the organ donor for an intestinal transplant. This receptor chain uses TRBV4-3 and TRBJ1-2; the D gene cannot be resolved reliably. The nucleotides read TGCGCCAGCAGCCAAGATAGGGCGGTTTATGGCTACACCTTC. This is translated as CASSQDRAVYGYTF.